The 21 T cell receptor beta chains listed next were all sequenced from one sample in a study of T cell repertoires in cytomegalovirus infection. Via MiXCR, TCRdb re-called the reads, giving one row per CDR3 protein. Of 250,000 to 350,000 distinct CDR3 sequences in the sample, about 25% were seen once. Sequencing input: PBMCs. These receptors all stem from a human donor in good health (CMV status not recorded). Some clones in this sample may be carry-over from other donors' samples.

J is TRBJ2-5 and V is TRBV11-2, with D maybe TRBD1 (6 bases). Trimming cost V 1 base and J 6 bases, with 12 bases left between them. The CDR3 is 14 amino acids. Germline-derived CDR1 and CDR2 are SGHAT and FQNNGV. The CDR3 bases are TGTGCCAGCAGCTTAGTGGCAGGGGTTCAGACCCAGTACTTC. It translates to CASSLVAGVQTQYF.

V gene TRBV5-1 combines with J gene TRBJ1-1, with D tentatively TRBD1 (5 bases). This CDR3 is built from 13 residues. CDR1 and CDR2 (germline): SGHRS, YFSETQ. V was cut by 4 bases and J by 9 bases, with 16 bases left in between. CDR3 amino acids: CASSPGTGGKAFF. In DNA form, the CDR3 reads TGCGCCAGCAGCCCTGGGACGGGGGGGAAAGCTTTCTTT.

This clonotype was recorded at least ten times. The chain joins TRBV7-2 to TRBJ1-2, with D possibly TRBD1 on 5 matching bases. The CDR3 runs to 14 residues. The germline V gene has CDR1 SGHTA and CDR2 FQGNSA. Between the trimmed V and J ends, which lost 1 base and 12 bases, there was a span of 18 bases. CDR3 sequence: CASSLDPGTARNTF. CDR3 DNA sequence: TGTGCCAGCAGCTTAGATCCTGGGACTGCTAGGAACACCTTC. Combining the CDR3 with reference TRBV7-2 and TRBJ1-2 gives the whole variable domain GAGVSQSPSNKVTEKGKDVELRCDPISGHTALYWYRQSLGQGLEFLIYFQGNSAPDKSGLPSDRFSAERTGGSVSTLTIQRTQQEDSAVYLCASSLDPGTARNTFGSGTRLTVV.

The chain uses TRBV11-3 and TRBJ2-7; D assignment may be TRBD1 or TRBD2 (5 bases each). V was trimmed by 2 bases and J by 1 base, leaving 9 bases between them. The CDR3 is 14 amino acids. CDR1 and CDR2 (germline): SGHNT, YENEEA. CDR3 sequence: CASSLYEGSYEQYF. For the CDR3, the DNA is TGTGCCAGCAGCTTATACGAGGGGTCCTACGAGCAGTACTTC.

The chain employs TRBV7-2 and TRBJ1-6, with a possible D match to TRBD1 (6 bases). Trimming took off 3 bases at V and 10 bases at J, with 16 bases between the two ends. Germline CDR1 and CDR2: SGHTA and FQGNSA. The CDR3 spans 15 residues. The CDR3 spells CASSLKSGVESPLHF. The CDR3 DNA reads as TGTGCCAGCAGCTTGAAGTCAGGGGTAGAATCACCCCTCCACTTT.

This clonotype appeared many times. The chain is built from TRBV7-2 and TRBJ2-7; D is possibly TRBD1 (6 bases). V was shortened by 5 bases and J by 0 bases, with 8 bases between the two germline ends. This CDR3 is 13 amino acids long. In germline, CDR1 is SGHTA, CDR2 FQGNSA. The chain's CDR3 is CASSGQLSYEQYF. CDR3 DNA: TGTGCCAGCAGCGGACAGCTCTCCTACGAGCAGTACTTC.

This clonotype has just a few counts. This rearrangement joins TRBV28 to TRBJ2-1; the match to TRBD2 covers 9 bases. Germline V lookup: CDR1 MDHEN, CDR2 SYDVKM. Trimming cost V 6 bases and J 5 bases; bases outside gene matches: 11. The length of the CDR3 is 16 residues. The CDR3 reads CASRISGSVINNEQFF. The CDR3 DNA sequence: TGTGCCAGCAGAATTAGCGGGAGTGTCATAAACAATGAGCAGTTCTTC.

The J gene is TRBJ1-1, the V gene TRBV5-5; weak D call: TRBD1 (6 bases). This CDR3 has 16 residues. The V and J ends lost 0 bases and 5 bases respectively, with 17 bases between them. The V gene's germline CDR1 is SGHKS and CDR2 YYEKEE (reference sequence). For the CDR3, the DNA is TGTGCCAGCAGCTTGGATGGGCCGGGGGCAAGGACTGAAGCTTTCTTT. This sequence encodes CASSLDGPGARTEAFF.

This clonotype was picked up a small number of times. The chain links TRBV5-1 to TRBJ1-1, with 7 bases that match TRBD1. Germline CDR1 reads SGHRS; CDR2 reads YFSETQ. The V and J ends lost 2 bases and 5 bases, in that order; junction bases with no gene match: 9. The CDR3 contains 15 residues. The CDR3 spells CASSFTGARGTEAFF. The CDR3 DNA sequence: TGCGCCAGCAGCTTCACAGGGGCGAGGGGTACTGAAGCTTTCTTT.

The chain carries TRBV28 and TRBJ2-2; 7 bases are shared with TRBD1. V shed 5 bases, J shed 2 bases, and the junction held 5 bases outside the gene matches. CDR1 is MDHEN and CDR2 is SYDVKM in the germline V gene. The CDR3 has 15 residues. The DNA for the CDR3 is TGTGCCAGCAGTCAACAGGGGCTCAACACCGGGGAGCTGTTTTTT. Residues: CASSQQGLNTGELFF.

The chain recombines TRBV28 with TRBJ2-1, with 8 nucleotides matching TRBD2. There are 14 residues in the CDR3. Trimming at V came to 3 bases and at J to 9 bases, leaving 7 bases not matched to a gene. Looked up from germline, CDR1 is MDHEN and CDR2 is SYDVKM. This CDR3 is CASSFGGAGGEQFF. The CDR3 DNA sequence: TGTGCCAGCAGTTTCGGGGGGGCGGGCGGTGAGCAGTTCTTC. The variable domain in full, completed from reference TRBV28 and TRBJ2-1, reads DVKVTQSSRYLVKRTGEKVFLECVQDMDHENMFWYRQDPGLGLRLIYFSYDVKMKEKGDIPEGYSVSREKKERFSLILESASTNQTSMYLCASSFGGAGGEQFFGPGTRLTVL.

This clonotype was picked up many times. The gene calls are TRBV6-5 and TRBJ2-7, with 10 positions matching TRBD2. The CDR3 has 15 residues. V lost 0 bases, J lost 1 base, and 0 bases stayed unmatched. Germline values: CDR1 MNHEY, CDR2 SVGAGI. CDR3 bases: TGTGCCAGCAGTTACTCTAGCGGGGGGTCCTACGAGCAGTACTTC. Its protein product is CASSYSSGGSYEQYF.

This sequence joins TRBV6-1 and TRBJ2-5; TRBD2 aligns across 8 bases. CDR1 and CDR2 (germline): MNHNS, SASEGT. The junction had 8 bases not matched to a gene; V was cut back by 7 bases and J by 4 bases. The CDR3 is 14 amino acids. In DNA, the CDR3 is TGTGCCAGCACCTCAGGACTAGCCCGAGAGACCCAGTACTTC. It specifies CASTSGLARETQYF.

This clonotype has only a few counts. The rearrangement joins TRBV28 to TRBJ2-1, with D uncertain. CDR3 length equals 15 residues. Trimming took 8 bases from V and 0 from J, leaving 14 bases between them. CDR1 and CDR2 from the germline V gene are MDHEN and SYDVKM. The CDR3 DNA sequence: TGTGCCAGCCCGCCCCCGGGCCACTCCTACAATGAGCAGTTCTTC. Protein product: CASPPPGHSYNEQFF.

The V gene is TRBV28, the J gene TRBJ2-5; no clear D gene. Germline CDR1 reads MDHEN; CDR2 reads SYDVKM. Trimming shortened V by 3 bases and J by 8 bases, and 7 bases separated the two germline ends. The CDR3 is made up of 11 amino acids. The CDR3 DNA sequence: TGTGCCAGCAGTTTTTTGGGCACCCAGTACTTC. Encoded protein: CASSFLGTQYF.

This clonotype was seen a few times. The chain uses TRBV11-2 and TRBJ2-5; D may be TRBD1 or TRBD2 (5 bases each). The V and J ends lost 5 bases and 2 bases respectively, with 12 bases between them. The CDR3 length is 14 residues. Germline V gives CDR1 SGHAT, CDR2 FQNNGV. CDR3 DNA sequence: TGTGCCAGCAGCCGACTCAGGGAGCAAGAGACCCAGTACTTC. Its translation: CASSRLREQETQYF.

The sample holds many counts of this clonotype. This chain connects TRBV7-2 to TRBJ2-7, with D possibly being TRBD2 (6 bases). V was cut by 5 bases and J by 0 bases, with 14 bases left in between. CDR3 length: 15 amino acids. Germline V gene lookup returns CDR1 SGHTA and CDR2 FQGNSA. This chain's CDR3 is CASSIRLESSYEQYF. In nucleotides, the CDR3 is TGTGCCAGCAGCATCCGACTAGAAAGCTCCTACGAGCAGTACTTC.

There are many counts of this clonotype. J is TRBJ2-4 and V is TRBV7-2; D gene ambiguous. Between the trimmed V and J ends, which lost 1 base and 9 bases, there was a span of 10 bases. Germline values: CDR1 SGHTA, CDR2 FQGNSA. CDR3 size: 13 residues. CDR3 bases: TGTGCCAGCAGCTTAGAGATGGAAACCATTCAGTACTTC. It translates to CASSLEMETIQYF.

Comment on this clonotype: A much larger clone is a single base away; this may be a read error. This rearrangement joins TRBV7-3 to TRBJ1-6; unclear D gene. Looked up from germline, CDR1 is SGHTA and CDR2 is FQGTGA. This CDR3 comprises 14 residues. The V end was cut by 1 base, the J end by 11 bases, with 12 bases between. CDR3 loop: CASSLSGRDTPLHF. Here the CDR3 DNA reads TGTGCCAGCAGCTTAAGCGGGAGGGATACACCCCTCCACTTT.

About this clonotype itself: A single base separates this from a much larger clone, so it may be a read error. The chain combines TRBV7-4 with TRBJ1-6; D possibly corresponds to TRBD1 (5 bases). V lost 5 bases and J lost 10, with 21 bases in between. Germline values: CDR1 SGHVT, CDR2 SQSDAQ. The CDR3 has 16 residues. CDR3 in amino acids: CASSPQPGGPGSPLHF. The CDR3 nucleotides read TGTGCCAGCAGCCCTCAACCGGGGGGTCCCGGATCACCCCTCCACTTT.

There are many counts of this clonotype. The genes are TRBV7-2 and TRBJ2-4, with TRBD1 matching over 7 bases. Trimming took 5 bases from V and 5 from J; bases not matched to a gene: 6. The CDR3 sequence is 14 residues long. From germline, CDR1 is SGHTA and CDR2 FQGNSA. The CDR3 loop is CASSLSTGENIQYF. The CDR3, as DNA: TGTGCCAGCAGCCTTTCCACAGGGGAAAACATTCAGTACTTC. Based on the CDR3 plus reference TRBV7-2 and TRBJ2-4, the full variable domain is GAGVSQSPSNKVTEKGKDVELRCDPISGHTALYWYRQSLGQGLEFLIYFQGNSAPDKSGLPSDRFSAERTGGSVSTLTIQRTQQEDSAVYLCASSLSTGENIQYFGAGTRLSVL.